Below, 10 T cell receptor beta chains from the same sample are listed, as sequenced in a study of T-cell memory formation after mild COVID-19. Each CDR3 protein is one row after TCRdb ran MiXCR on the 5' RACE reads. Found here are 450,000 to 700,000 distinct CDR3 sequences, about 20% of them singletons; the top ten hold about 12%. Input material: PBMCs or a T cell subset sorted from them (not recorded which). Receptor source: an adult woman who had mild COVID-19 (a few samples of this study predate the infection). Cell type and time point are not known.

V is TRBV5-6 and J is TRBJ1-2; D gene unclear. This CDR3 is built from 11 residues. Per the germline V gene, CDR1 is SGHDT and CDR2 is YYEEEE. The V end lost 1 base, the J end lost 9 bases, and 7 bases lay between the germline ends. CDR3 in amino acids: CASSLLGSYTF. As DNA, the CDR3 is TGTGCCAGCAGCTTGCTGGGGAGCTACACCTTC.

There are a few counts of this clonotype. The V and J genes are TRBV4-1 and TRBJ2-1; the D is unclear. The length of the CDR3 is 23 residues. With 5 bases removed from V and 0 bases from J, the gap between germline ends came to 35 bases. Germline V gene sequence: CDR1 MGHRA, CDR2 YSYEKL. CDR3 nucleotide sequence: TGCGCCAGCAGCACCCAGGTCGGTTTAGAGCGCCGCCTACTATCTAGCTCCTACAATGAGCAGTTCTTC. This codes for CASSTQVGLERRLLSSSYNEQFF.

J is TRBJ2-1 and V is TRBV9, with 12 bases identical to TRBD2. Germline V gene lookup returns CDR1 SGDLS and CDR2 YYNGEE. The CDR3 runs to 15 residues. V lost 0 bases and J lost 9; bases outside the gene matches: 4. In nucleotides, the CDR3 is TGTGCCAGCAGCGTAGCTAGCGGGGGGGCCGGTGAGCAGTTCTTC. Protein sequence: CASSVASGGAGEQFF.

This clonotype was picked up a small number of times. This chain links TRBV29-1 with TRBJ2-1; D ambiguous. Germline CDR1 is SQVTM and CDR2 is ANQGSEA. CDR3 length equals 15 residues. The ends were cut back, 5 bases at V and 5 bases at J, with 19 bases in the middle. The CDR3 DNA follows: TGCAGCGTTCTCCGAAAACACATGCCTGACAATGAGCAGTTCTTC. Translation gives CSVLRKHMPDNEQFF.

The chain employs TRBV5-1 and TRBJ2-1, with TRBD2 identical over 10 bases. The germline CDR1 and CDR2 sequences are SGHRS and YFSETQ. V shed 4 bases and J 6 bases; nucleotides not matched to a gene: 7. This CDR3 is built from 15 residues. This CDR3 is CASSVGAGGTNEQFF. CDR3 DNA: TGCGCCAGCAGCGTTGGAGCGGGAGGGACCAATGAGCAGTTCTTC.

This chain joins TRBV7-3 and TRBJ2-2, with unresolved D. CDR1 is SGHTA and CDR2 is FQGTGA in the germline V gene. The V end lost 5 bases, the J end lost 4 bases, and 14 bases lay between the germline ends. The CDR3 has 15 amino acids. DNA for the CDR3: TGTGCCAGCAGCCAGGCGGAAGGTCGCACCGGGGAGCTGTTTTTT. Its translation is CASSQAEGRTGELFF.

V and J are TRBV5-1 and TRBJ2-3; 7 nucleotides line up with TRBD2. Germline-derived CDR1 and CDR2 are SGHRS and YFSETQ. This CDR3 has 15 residues. The trim removed 1 base at V and 2 bases at J, leaving 4 bases unmatched. CDR3: CASSLMRGTTDTQYF. CDR3 nucleotides: TGCGCCAGCAGCTTGATGCGGGGGACCACAGATACGCAGTATTTT.

V is TRBV9 and J is TRBJ1-2; D is uncertain. In germline, CDR1 is SGDLS, CDR2 YYNGEE. V gave up 3 bases and J gave up 2 bases, with 14 bases separating them. The CDR3 consists of 15 residues. The chain's CDR3 is CASSALGGMNYGYTF. The CDR3 DNA sequence: TGTGCCAGCAGCGCCCTCGGAGGAATGAACTATGGCTACACCTTC.

V usage is TRBV5-6 and J usage is TRBJ2-7; 9 bases map to TRBD1. Unmatched junction bases numbered 8, after V lost 3 bases and J lost 4 bases. CDR1 SGHDT and CDR2 YYEEEE come from the germline V gene. This CDR3 comprises 15 residues. The CDR3 spells CASSSVGTGMYEQYF. The CDR3 DNA reads as TGTGCCAGCAGCTCCGTTGGGACAGGGATGTACGAGCAGTACTTC.

This chain joins TRBV6-5 and TRBJ1-3; 11 bases are a match to TRBD1. The CDR3 is made up of 14 amino acids. Looked up from germline, CDR1 is MNHEY and CDR2 is SVGAGI. V gave up 1 base and J gave up 10 bases; unmatched junction bases: 3. CDR3 sequence reads: CASSYYGTGGTIYF. The CDR3 coding sequence is TGTGCCAGCAGTTACTACGGGACAGGGGGTACCATATATTTT.